The entry below gives a single T cell receptor beta chain sequence along with its context. The CDR3 is 11 amino acids. V gave up 4 bases and J gave up 2 bases, with 2 bases separating them. Germline CDR1 SGHDT, CDR2 YYEEEE. The entry originates in a study of blood T cell repertoires in COVID-19. Study background: From the United States, Italy and Spain came samples of acute and convalescent COVID-19. In each case, the material was cDNA or gDNA derived from T cells, B-cell-depleted T cells, or PBMCs.

Under the authors' procedure: Amplification of reference gene primers provided the estimated nucleated cell counts. Generated by immunoSEQ multiplex PCR, the TCRdb table keeps only in-frame clones and is missing some. V and J calls and clone size are copied from that table; D and trimming were computed from the DNA. The sample consists of approximately 100,000 clones, about 80% of them appearing once. The sample was peripheral blood. This chain connects TRBV5-6 to TRBJ2-3; D remains unclear. The receptor's source is an elderly woman with active or convalescent COVID-19. The CDR3 bases are TGTGCCAGCAGCCACACAGATACGCAGTATTTT. It is translated as CASSHTDTQYF.